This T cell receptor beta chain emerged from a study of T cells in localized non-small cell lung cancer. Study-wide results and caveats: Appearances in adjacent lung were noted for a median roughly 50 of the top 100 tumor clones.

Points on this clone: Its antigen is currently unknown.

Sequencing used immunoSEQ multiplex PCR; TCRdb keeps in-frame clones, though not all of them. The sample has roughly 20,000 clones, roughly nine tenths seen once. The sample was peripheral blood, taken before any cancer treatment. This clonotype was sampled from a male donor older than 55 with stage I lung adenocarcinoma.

The CDR3 spells CASTWTSGGRDNEQFF. For the CDR3, the DNA is TGTGCCAGCACCTGGACTAGCGGGGGGCGGGACAATGAGCAGTTCTTC. This rearrangement joins TRBV7-6 to TRBJ2-1, with 14 bases matching TRBD2. Germline CDR1 SGHVS, CDR2 FNYEAQ. The CDR3 is 16 amino acids. Unmatched junction bases numbered 7, after V lost 7 bases and J lost 5 bases.